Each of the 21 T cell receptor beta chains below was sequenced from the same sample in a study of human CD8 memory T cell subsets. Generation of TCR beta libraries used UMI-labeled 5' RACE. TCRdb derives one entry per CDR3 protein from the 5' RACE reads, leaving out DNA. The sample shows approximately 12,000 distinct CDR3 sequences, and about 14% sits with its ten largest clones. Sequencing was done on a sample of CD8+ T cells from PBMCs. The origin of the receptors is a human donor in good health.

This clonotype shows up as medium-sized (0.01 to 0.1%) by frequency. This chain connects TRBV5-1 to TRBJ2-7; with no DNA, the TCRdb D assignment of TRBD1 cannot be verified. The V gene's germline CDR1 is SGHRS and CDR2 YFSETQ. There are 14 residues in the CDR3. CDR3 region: CASSLEQGAREQYF.

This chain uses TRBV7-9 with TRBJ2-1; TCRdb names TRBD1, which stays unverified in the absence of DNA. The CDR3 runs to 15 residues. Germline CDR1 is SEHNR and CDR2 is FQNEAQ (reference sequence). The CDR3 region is CASRGMEGAWDEQFF.

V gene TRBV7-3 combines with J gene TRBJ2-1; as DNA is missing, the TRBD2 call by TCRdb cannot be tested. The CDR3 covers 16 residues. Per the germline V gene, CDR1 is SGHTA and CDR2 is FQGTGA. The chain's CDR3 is CASSPLGGVVWDEQFF.

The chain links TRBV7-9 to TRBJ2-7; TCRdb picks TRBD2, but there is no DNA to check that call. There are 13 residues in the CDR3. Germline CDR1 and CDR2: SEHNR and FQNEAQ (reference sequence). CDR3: CASSLTGPREQYF.

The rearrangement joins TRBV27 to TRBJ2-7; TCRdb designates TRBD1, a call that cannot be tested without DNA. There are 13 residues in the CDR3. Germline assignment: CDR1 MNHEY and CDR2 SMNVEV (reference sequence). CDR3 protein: CASSWDLGYEQYF.

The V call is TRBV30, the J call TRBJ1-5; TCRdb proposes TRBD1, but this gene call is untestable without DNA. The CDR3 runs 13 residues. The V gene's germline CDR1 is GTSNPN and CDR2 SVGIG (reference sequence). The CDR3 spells CAWSEGAAQPQHF.

CDR3 amino acids: CASSSGLAGEVTEQFF. The chain employs TRBV7-9 and TRBJ2-1; TCRdb selects TRBD2, and the lack of DNA leaves this call unchecked. CDR1 is SEHNR and CDR2 is FQNEAQ in the germline V gene (reference sequence). This CDR3 has 16 amino acids.

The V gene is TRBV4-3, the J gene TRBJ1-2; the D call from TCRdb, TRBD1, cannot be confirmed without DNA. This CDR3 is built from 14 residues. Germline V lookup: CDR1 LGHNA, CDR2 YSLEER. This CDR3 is CASSQEGRGYGYTF.

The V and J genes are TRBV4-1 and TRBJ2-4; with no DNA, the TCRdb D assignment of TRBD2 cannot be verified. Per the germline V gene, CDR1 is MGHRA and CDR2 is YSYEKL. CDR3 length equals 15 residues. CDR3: CASSPRQRGENIQYF.

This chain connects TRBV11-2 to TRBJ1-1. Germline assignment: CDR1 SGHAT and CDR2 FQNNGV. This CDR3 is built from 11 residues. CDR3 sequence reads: CASSSTAEAFF. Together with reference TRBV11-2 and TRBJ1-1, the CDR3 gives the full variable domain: EAGVAQSPRYKIIEKRQSVAFWCNPISGHATLYWYQQILGQGPKLLIQFQNNGVVDDSQLPKDRFSAERLKGVDSTLKIQPAKLEDSAVYLCASSSTAEAFFGQGTRLTVV.

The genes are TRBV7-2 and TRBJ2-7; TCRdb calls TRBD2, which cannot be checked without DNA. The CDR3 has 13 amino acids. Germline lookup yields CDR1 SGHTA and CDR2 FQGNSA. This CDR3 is CASSPGLNYEQYF.

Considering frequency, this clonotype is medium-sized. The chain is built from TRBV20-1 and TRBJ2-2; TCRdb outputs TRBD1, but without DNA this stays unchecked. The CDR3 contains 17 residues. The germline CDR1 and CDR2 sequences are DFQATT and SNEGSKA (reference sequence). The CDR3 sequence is CSADRTLGRGNTGELFF.

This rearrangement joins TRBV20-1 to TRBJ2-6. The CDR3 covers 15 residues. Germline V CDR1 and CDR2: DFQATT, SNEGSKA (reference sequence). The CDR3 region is CSGVLASSGANVLTF.

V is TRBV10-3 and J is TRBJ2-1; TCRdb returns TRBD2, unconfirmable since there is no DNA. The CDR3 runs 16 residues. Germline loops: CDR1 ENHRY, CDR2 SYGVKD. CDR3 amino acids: CAISRTSGGQYNEQFF.

CDR3 sequence: CASSQDRGAYTGELFF. V and J are TRBV4-2 and TRBJ2-2; TCRdb's D call of TRBD1 is untestable without DNA. This CDR3 has 16 amino acids. Germline assignment: CDR1 LGHNA and CDR2 YNFKEQ.

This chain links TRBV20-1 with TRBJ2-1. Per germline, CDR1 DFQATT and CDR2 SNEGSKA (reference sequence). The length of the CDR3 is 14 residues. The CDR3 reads CSASWGILYNEQFF.

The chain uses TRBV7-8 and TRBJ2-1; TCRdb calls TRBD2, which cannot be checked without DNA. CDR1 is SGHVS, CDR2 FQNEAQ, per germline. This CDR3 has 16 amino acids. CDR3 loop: CASSLPSGSAYNEQFF.

Here the CDR3 reads CARRDSNTGELFF. The chain links TRBV2 to TRBJ2-2; TCRdb selects TRBD2, and the lack of DNA leaves this call unchecked. This CDR3 has 13 amino acids. CDR1 is SNHLY and CDR2 is FYNNEI in the germline V gene.

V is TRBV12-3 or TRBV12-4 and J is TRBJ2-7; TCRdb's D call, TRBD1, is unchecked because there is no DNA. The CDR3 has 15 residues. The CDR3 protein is CASSLSRQGVNEQYF.

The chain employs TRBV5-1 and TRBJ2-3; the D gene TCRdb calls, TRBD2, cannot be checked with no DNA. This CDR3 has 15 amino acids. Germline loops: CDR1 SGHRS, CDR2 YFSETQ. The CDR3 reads CASTPRGYLTDTQYF.

The CDR3 here is CASSQEGEPTQYF. V usage is TRBV4-2 and J usage is TRBJ2-5. In germline, CDR1 is LGHNA, CDR2 YNFKEQ. The CDR3 contains 13 residues.